The present TCR beta chain was sequenced within a study of cytomegalovirus exposure and HLA in healthy donors. The PCR made use of 60 Vbeta and 13 Jbeta primers. Produced via immunoSEQ multiplex PCR; TCRdb's table is partial and in-frame only. Seen here are about 110,000 clones, 60% to 85% observed once, and the top ten hold roughly 5.6%. Overall study results and limits: There were some public TCRs occurring in many donors, but most TCR sequences were rare. In a later analysis, specific HLA alleles were associated with 16,000 or so TCR beta sequences at a 0.05 false discovery rate.

Samples came from healthy bone marrow donors. Remarks on this clone: Its specificity is not known.

The receptor's source is a female donor in good health and CMV-seropositive. The sequencing input was PBMCs.

In DNA form, the CDR3 reads TGTGCCAGCAGCAATTCTGCCGGGACAGGGGTATATGAGCAGTTCTTC. Protein product: CASSNSAGTGVYEQFF. V is TRBV11-1 and J is TRBJ2-1; TRBD1 aligns across 10 bases. V dropped 5 bases and J dropped 8; count of bases not matched to a gene: 12. CDR3 length: 16 residues. Per the germline V gene, CDR1 is SGHAT and CDR2 is FQDESV (reference sequence).